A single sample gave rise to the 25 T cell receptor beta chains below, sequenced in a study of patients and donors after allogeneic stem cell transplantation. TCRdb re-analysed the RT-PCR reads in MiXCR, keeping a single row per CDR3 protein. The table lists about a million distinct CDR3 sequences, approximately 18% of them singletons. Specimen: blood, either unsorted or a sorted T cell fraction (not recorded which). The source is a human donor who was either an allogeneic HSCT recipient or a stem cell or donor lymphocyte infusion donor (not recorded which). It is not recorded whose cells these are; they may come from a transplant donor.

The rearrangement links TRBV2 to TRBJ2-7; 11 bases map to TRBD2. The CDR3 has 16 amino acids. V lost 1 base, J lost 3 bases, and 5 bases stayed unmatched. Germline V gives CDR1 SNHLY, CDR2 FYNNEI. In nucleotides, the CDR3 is TGTGCCAGCAGTGAAGGGCTAGCGGGAGGAGGCTACGAGCAGTACTTC. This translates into CASSEGLAGGGYEQYF.

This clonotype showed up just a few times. The CDR3: CASIPGGVMNTEAFF. The CDR3 DNA reads TGTGCCAGCATCCCTGGAGGGGTAATGAACACTGAAGCTTTCTTT. This chain joins TRBV28 and TRBJ1-1; TRBD1 is a possible D gene (5 bases). The CDR3 runs 15 residues. Germline CDR1 MDHEN, CDR2 SYDVKM. V was clipped by 7 bases and J by 0 bases, with 15 bases between them.

CDR3 region: CASSRGGGLANEQYF. Written as DNA, the CDR3 is TGTGCCAGCAGTCGAGGGGGGGGACTAGCGAACGAGCAGTACTTC. This sequence joins TRBV27 and TRBJ2-7; 10 bases match TRBD2. The CDR3 loop spans 15 amino acids. Looked up from germline, CDR1 is MNHEY and CDR2 is SMNVEV (reference sequence). Trimming removed 5 bases from V and 5 bases from J; junction bases left unmatched: 9.

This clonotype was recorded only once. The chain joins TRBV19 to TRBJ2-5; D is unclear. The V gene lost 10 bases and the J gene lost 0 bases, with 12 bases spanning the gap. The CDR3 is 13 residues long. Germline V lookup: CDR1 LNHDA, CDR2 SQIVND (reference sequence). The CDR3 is CATLDGHQETQYF. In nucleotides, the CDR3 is TGTGCCACCTTGGACGGCCACCAAGAGACCCAGTACTTC.

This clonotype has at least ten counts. The CDR3 nucleotides read TGTGCCAGCAGCTCGACAGGGTACAATTCACCCCTCCACTTT. Encoded protein: CASSSTGYNSPLHF. This rearrangement joins TRBV7-6 to TRBJ1-6, with 7 bases lining up with TRBD1. Germline-derived CDR1 and CDR2 are SGHVS and FNYEAQ. Losses at the gene ends were 4 bases for V and 7 bases for J; bases not matched to a gene: 4. The CDR3 has 14 amino acids.

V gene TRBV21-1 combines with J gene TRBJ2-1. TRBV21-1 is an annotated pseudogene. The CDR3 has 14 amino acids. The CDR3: CASSKAANYNEQFF. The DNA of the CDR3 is TGTGCCAGCAGCAAAGCCGCGAACTACAATGAGCAGTTCTTC.

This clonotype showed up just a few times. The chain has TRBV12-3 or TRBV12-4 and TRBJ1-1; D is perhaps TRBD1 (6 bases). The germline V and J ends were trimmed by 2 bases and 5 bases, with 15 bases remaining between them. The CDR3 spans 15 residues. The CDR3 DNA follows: TGTGCCAGCAGTTTATGGGAGGGGGAGAGAACTGAAGCTTTCTTT. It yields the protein CASSLWEGERTEAFF.

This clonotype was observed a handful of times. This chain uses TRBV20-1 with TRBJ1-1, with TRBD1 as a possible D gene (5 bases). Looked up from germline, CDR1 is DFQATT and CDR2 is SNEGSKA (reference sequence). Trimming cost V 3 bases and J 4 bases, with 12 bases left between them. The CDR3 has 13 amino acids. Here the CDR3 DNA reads TGCAGTGCTAGGGGGGGGTTGATCACTGAAGCTTTCTTT. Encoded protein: CSARGGLITEAFF.

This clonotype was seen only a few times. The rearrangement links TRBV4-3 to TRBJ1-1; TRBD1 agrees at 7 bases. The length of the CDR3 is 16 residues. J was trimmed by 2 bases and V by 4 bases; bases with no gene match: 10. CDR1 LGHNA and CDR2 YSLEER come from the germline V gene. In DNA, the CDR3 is TGCGCCAGCAGCCGCGGCGGACAGGTGATCAACACTGAAGCTTTCTTT. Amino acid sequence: CASSRGGQVINTEAFF.

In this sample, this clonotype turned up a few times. The CDR3 region has the DNA TGTGCCAGCAGCATAGGTGAATCCCACTATGGCTACACCTTC. It is translated as CASSIGESHYGYTF. This chain links TRBV2 with TRBJ1-2, with no clear D. Germline V lookup: CDR1 SNHLY, CDR2 FYNNEI. Trimming removed 6 bases at V and 3 bases at J, with 14 bases between. CDR3 length: 14 amino acids. The variable domain in full, with the rest retrieved from reference TRBV2 and TRBJ1-2, is EPEVTQTPSHQVTQMGQEVILRCVPISNHLYFYWYRQILGQKVEFLVSFYNNEISEKSEIFDDQFSVERPDGSNFTLKIRSTKLEDSAMYFCASSIGESHYGYTFGSGTRLTVV.

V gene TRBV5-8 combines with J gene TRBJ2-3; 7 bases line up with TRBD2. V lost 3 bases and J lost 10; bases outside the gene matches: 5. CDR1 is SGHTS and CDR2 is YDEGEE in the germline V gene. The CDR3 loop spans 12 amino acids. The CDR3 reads CASSWAGDSQYF. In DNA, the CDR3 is TGTGCCAGCAGCTGGGCGGGGGATTCGCAGTATTTT.

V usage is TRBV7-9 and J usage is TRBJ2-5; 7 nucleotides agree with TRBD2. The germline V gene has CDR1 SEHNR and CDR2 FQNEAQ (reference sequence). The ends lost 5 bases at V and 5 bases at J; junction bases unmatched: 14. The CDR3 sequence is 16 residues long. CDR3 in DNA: TGTGCCAGCAGCCATCCTCGTGAGCGGGGTATGGAGACCCAGTACTTC. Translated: CASSHPRERGMETQYF.

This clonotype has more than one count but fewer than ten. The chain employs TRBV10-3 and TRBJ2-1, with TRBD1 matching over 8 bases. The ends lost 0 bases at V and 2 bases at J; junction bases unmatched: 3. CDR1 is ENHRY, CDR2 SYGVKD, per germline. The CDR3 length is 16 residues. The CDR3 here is CAISESQGGPYNEQFF. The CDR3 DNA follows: TGTGCCATCAGTGAGTCACAGGGGGGCCCCTACAATGAGCAGTTCTTC.

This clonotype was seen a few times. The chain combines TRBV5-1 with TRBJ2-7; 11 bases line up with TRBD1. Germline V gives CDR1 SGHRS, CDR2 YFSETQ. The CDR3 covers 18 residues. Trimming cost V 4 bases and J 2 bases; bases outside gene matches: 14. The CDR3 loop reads CASSRLGTGGANTYEQYF. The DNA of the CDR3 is TGCGCCAGCAGCCGACTAGGGACAGGGGGAGCAAACACCTACGAGCAGTACTTC.

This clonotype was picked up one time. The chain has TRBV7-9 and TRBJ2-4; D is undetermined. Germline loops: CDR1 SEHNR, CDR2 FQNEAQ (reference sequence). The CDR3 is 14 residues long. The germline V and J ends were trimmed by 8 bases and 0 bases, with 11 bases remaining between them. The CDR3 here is CASSANLAKNIQYF. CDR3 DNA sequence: TGTGCCAGCTCCGCTAATCTAGCCAAAAACATTCAGTACTTC.

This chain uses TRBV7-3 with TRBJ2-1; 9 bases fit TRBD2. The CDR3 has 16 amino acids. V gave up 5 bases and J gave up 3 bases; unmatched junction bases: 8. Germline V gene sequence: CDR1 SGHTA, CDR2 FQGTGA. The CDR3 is CASSNRAGGVYNEQFF. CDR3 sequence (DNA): TGTGCCAGCAGCAACCGAGCGGGGGGAGTCTACAATGAGCAGTTCTTC.

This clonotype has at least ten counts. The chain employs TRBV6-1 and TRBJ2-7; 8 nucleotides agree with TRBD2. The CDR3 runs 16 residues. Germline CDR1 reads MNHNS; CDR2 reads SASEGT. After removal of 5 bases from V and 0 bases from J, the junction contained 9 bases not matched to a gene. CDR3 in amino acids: CASSTDPGTSSYEQYF. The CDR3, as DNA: TGTGCCAGCAGTACGGACCCCGGGACTAGCTCCTACGAGCAGTACTTC.

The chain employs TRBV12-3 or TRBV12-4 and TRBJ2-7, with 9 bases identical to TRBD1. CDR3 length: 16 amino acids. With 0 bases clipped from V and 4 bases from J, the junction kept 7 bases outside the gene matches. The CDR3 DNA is TGTGCCAGCAGTTTAGCGCAACCCGGACAGGGGTACGAGCAGTACTTC. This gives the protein CASSLAQPGQGYEQYF.

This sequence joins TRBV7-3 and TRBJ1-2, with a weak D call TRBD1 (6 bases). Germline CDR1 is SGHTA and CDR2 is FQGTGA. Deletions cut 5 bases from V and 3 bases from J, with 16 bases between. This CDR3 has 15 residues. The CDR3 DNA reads TGTGCCAGCAGCCCCAGTGGGGCAGGGGACTATGGCTACACCTTC. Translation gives CASSPSGAGDYGYTF.

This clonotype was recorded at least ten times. The CDR3 nucleotides read TGTGCCAGCAGGCCGGATCGGGGGGCGAGGGATACGCAGTATTTT. As protein: CASRPDRGARDTQYF. The chain has TRBV12-3 or TRBV12-4 and TRBJ2-3; possibly TRBD2 for D (7 bases). Between the trimmed V and J ends, which lost 6 bases and 6 bases, there was a span of 19 bases. The CDR3 is made up of 15 amino acids.

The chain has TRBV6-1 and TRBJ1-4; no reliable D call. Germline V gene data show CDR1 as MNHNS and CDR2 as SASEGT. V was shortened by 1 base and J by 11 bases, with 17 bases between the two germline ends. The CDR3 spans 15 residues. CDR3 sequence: CASSEVWWAEEKLFF. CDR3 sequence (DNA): TGTGCCAGCAGTGAAGTATGGTGGGCCGAAGAGAAACTGTTTTTT.

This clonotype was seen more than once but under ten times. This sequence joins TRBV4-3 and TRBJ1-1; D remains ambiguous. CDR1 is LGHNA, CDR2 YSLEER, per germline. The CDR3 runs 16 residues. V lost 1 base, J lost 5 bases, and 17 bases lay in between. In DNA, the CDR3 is TGCGCCAGCAGCCAAGGGGATACAGTTCGTAGGACTGAAGCTTTCTTT. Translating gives CASSQGDTVRRTEAFF.

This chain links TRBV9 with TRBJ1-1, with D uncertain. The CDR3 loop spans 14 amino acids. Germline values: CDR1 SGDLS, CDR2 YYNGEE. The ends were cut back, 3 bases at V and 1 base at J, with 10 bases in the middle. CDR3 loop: CASSDSDGNTEAFF. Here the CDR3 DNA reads TGTGCCAGCAGCGACTCGGACGGGAACACTGAAGCTTTCTTT.

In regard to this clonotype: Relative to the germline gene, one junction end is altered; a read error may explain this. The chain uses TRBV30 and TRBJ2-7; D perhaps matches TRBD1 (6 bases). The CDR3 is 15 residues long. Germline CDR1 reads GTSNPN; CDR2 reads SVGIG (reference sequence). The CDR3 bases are TGTGCCCGGAGTGTGTCCCATAGGGGGTCCTACGAGCAGTACTTC. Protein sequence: CARSVSHRGSYEQYF.

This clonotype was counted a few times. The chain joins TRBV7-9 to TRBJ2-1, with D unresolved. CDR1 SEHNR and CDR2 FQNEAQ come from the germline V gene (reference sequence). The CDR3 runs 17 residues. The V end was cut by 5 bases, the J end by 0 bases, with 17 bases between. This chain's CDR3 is CASSTYLDRSSYNEQFF. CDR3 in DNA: TGTGCCAGCAGCACCTACCTGGACCGCAGCTCCTACAATGAGCAGTTCTTC.